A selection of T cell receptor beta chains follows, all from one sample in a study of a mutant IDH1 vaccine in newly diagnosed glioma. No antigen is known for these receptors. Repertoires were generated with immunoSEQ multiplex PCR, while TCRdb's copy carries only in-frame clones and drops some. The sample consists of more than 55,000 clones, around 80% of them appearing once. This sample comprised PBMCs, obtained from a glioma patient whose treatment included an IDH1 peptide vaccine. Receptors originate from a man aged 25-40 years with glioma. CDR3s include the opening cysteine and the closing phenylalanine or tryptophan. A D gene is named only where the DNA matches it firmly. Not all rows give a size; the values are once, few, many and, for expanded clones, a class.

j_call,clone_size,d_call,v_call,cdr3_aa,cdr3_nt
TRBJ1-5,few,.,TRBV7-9,CASSLGLGQPQHF,TGTGCCAGCAGCTTAGGTCTCGGTCAGCCCCAGCATTTT
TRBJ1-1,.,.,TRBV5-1,CASSGTRGGEAFF,TGCGCCAGCAGCGGAACGAGGGGAGGTGAAGCTTTCTTT
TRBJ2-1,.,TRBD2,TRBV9,CASGDPLAGDFSYNEQFF,TGTGCCAGCGGAGACCCACTAGCGGGGGACTTCAGCTACAATGAGCAGTTCTTC
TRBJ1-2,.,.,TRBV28,CASSLEQGLANYGYTF,TGTGCCAGCAGTTTAGAGCAGGGCCTAGCTAACTATGGCTACACCTTC
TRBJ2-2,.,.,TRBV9,CASSVATLGVENTGELFF,TGTGCCAGCAGCGTAGCTACCTTGGGGGTAGAAAACACCGGGGAGCTGTTTTTT
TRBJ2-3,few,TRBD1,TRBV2,CASMGRDRGQDTQYF,TGTGCCAGCATGGGACGAGACAGGGGGCAAGATACGCAGTATTTT
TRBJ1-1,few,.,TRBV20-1,CSVVEAFF,TGCAGTGTGGTTGAAGCTTTCTTT
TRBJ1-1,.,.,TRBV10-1,CASSESGTHEAFF,TGCGCCAGCAGTGAGTCAGGGACCCATGAAGCTTTCTTT
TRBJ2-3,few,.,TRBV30,CAWSTILWDTDTQYF,TGTGCCTGGAGTACGATCCTTTGGGACACAGATACGCAGTATTTT
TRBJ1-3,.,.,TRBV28,CAGSMGSGNTIYF,TGTGCCGGCAGCATGGGGTCGGGAAACACCATATATTTT
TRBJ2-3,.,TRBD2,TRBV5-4,CASSPGLAGGSDTQYF,TGTGCCAGCAGCCCGGGACTAGCGGGGGGGTCAGATACGCAGTATTTT
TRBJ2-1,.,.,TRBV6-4,CASSAGGGPYNEQFF,TGTGCCAGCAGTGCCGGCGGGGGCCCCTACAATGAGCAGTTCTTC
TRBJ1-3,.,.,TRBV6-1,CASSSRALSGNTIYF,TGTGCCAGCAGTTCCCGGGCTCTCTCTGGAAACACCATATATTTT
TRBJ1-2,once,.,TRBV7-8,CASSSGTYYGGYTF,TGTGCCAGCAGCTCTGGAACTTACTATGGTGGCTACACCTTC
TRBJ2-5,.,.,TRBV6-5,CASSSSVGTQYF,TGTGCCAGCAGTTCCTCCGTGGGCACCCAGTACTTC
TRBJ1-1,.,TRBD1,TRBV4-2,CASSLRGQRPPTEAFF,TGTGCCAGCAGTCTCAGGGGACAGCGCCCTCCAACTGAAGCTTTCTTT
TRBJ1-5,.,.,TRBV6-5,CASSRTFNQPQHF,TGTGCCAGCAGTCGAACTTTCAATCAGCCCCAGCATTTT
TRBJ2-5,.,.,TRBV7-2,CASSLEWSQETQYF,TGTGCCAGCAGCTTAGAATGGTCACAGGAGACCCAGTACTTC
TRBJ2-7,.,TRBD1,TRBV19,CASRTTGGSYEQYF,TGTGCCAGTAGGACGACAGGGGGGTCCTACGAGCAGTACTTC
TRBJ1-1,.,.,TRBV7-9,CASSLISTEAFF,TGTGCCAGCAGCTTAATAAGCACTGAAGCTTTCTTT
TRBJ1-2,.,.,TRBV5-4,CASSQGREKYGYTF,TGTGCCAGCAGCCAAGGCAGGGAAAAGTATGGCTACACCTTC
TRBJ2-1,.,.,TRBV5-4,CASSLVEGADNEQFF,TGTGCCAGCAGCTTGGTGGAGGGGGCCGACAATGAGCAGTTCTTC
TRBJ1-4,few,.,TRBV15,CATSRDGMGPTNEKLFF,TGTGCCACCAGCAGAGATGGGATGGGCCCGACTAATGAAAAACTGTTTTTT
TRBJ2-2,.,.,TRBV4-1,CASSYRAFLRGLPGELFF,TGCGCCAGCAGCTATAGGGCCTTTCTAAGGGGGTTGCCCGGGGAGCTGTTTTTT
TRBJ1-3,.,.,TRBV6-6,CASSNNVGKGGNTIYF,TGTGCCAGCAGTAACAATGTGGGAAAAGGTGGAAACACCATATATTTT
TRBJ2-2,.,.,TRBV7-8,CASSATAGVAGELFF,TGTGCCAGCAGCGCAACCGCAGGGGTTGCCGGGGAGCTGTTTTTT
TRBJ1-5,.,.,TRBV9,CASSVVGDSNQPQHF,TGTGCCAGCAGCGTAGTAGGGGATAGCAATCAGCCCCAGCATTTT
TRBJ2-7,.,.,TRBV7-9,CASSEAGQYF,TGTGCCAGCAGTGAAGCGGGGCAGTACTTC
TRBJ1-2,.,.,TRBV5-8,CASSFTGLEGYTF,TGTGCCAGCAGCTTTACAGGGTTGGAAGGCTACACCTTC
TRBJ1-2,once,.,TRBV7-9,CASSLAQEPGYGYTF,TGTGCCAGCAGCTTAGCGCAAGAGCCCGGCTATGGCTACACCTTC
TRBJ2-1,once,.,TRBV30,CAWTNQAAYNEQFF,TGTGCCTGGACTAACCAAGCGGCCTACAATGAGCAGTTCTTC
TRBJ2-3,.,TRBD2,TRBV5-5,CASSWEGPDTQYF,TGTGCCAGCAGCTGGGAGGGTCCAGATACGCAGTATTTT
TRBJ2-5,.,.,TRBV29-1,CSVTGTEQETQYF,TGCAGCGTTACCGGGACGGAGCAAGAGACCCAGTACTTC
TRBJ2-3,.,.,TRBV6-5,CASSYDADTQYF,TGTGCCAGCAGTTACGACGCAGATACGCAGTATTTT
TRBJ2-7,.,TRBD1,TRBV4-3,CASSPRDRGREQYF,TGCGCCAGCAGCCCCCGGGACAGGGGGCGCGAGCAGTACTTC
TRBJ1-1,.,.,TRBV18,CASSPGAAEAFF,TGTGCCAGCTCACCAGGGGCAGCGGAAGCTTTCTTT
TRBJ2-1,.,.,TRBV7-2,CASSLVTGTYSEQFF,TGTGCCAGCAGCTTAGTGACTGGCACCTACAGTGAGCAGTTCTTC
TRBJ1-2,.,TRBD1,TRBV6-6,CASSYLIRGHNGYTF,TGTGCCAGCAGTTACCTCATCAGGGGGCATAATGGCTACACCTTC
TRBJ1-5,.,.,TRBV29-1,CSVSDGFDQPQHF,TGCAGCGTCTCAGATGGGTTCGATCAGCCCCAGCATTTT
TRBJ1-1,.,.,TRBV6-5,CASSEPGTSEAFF,TGTGCCAGCAGTGAACCCGGGACATCAGAAGCTTTCTTT
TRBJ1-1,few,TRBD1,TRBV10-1,CASSESGTANTEAFF,TGCGCCAGCAGTGAGTCAGGGACAGCTAACACTGAAGCTTTCTTT